These 21 T cell receptor beta chains were sequenced from one sample in a study of blood T cells in healthy people across ages. Through a sample-barcoded 5' primer and a J-beta primer mix, a second PCR was run for roughly 6 to 12 cycles. TCRdb itself ran the 5' RACE reads through MiXCR, one entry per CDR3 protein. The data contain fewer than 650,000 distinct CDR3 sequences, around 27% of them seen just once; the ten biggest clones take up under 4.5%. This sample also belongs to another study, concerning T cells of mothers and their children.

Sequenced input: blood. The receptors were sampled from a boy aged 2 to 10 in good health.

A few counts support this clonotype. The chain is built from TRBV18 and TRBJ2-1, with D possibly being TRBD1 or TRBD2 (5 bases each). V was pared by 4 bases and J by 2 bases, with 12 bases between. Germline-derived CDR1 and CDR2 are KGHSH and LQKENI. The CDR3 length is 15 residues. CDR3 DNA sequence: TGTGCCAGCTCACTCGGGACCCCTCCCTACAATGAGCAGTTCTTC. It translates to CASSLGTPPYNEQFF.

This clonotype has more than one count but fewer than ten. The chain links TRBV11-2 to TRBJ2-5; 8 bases line up with TRBD2. The CDR3 totals 17 residues. The ends lost 1 base at V and 3 bases at J; junction bases unmatched: 10. Germline loops: CDR1 SGHAT, CDR2 FQNNGV. The CDR3 protein is CASSLAPLGRGEETQYF. The DNA for the CDR3 is TGTGCCAGCAGCTTAGCCCCTCTGGGGCGGGGGGAAGAGACCCAGTACTTC. The full variable domain, its missing parts supplied by reference TRBV11-2 and TRBJ2-5, is EAGVAQSPRYKIIEKRQSVAFWCNPISGHATLYWYQQILGQGPKLLIQFQNNGVVDDSQLPKDRFSAERLKGVDSTLKIQPAKLEDSAVYLCASSLAPLGRGEETQYFGPGTRLLVL.

V is TRBV3-1 and J is TRBJ1-2, with 8 bases fitting TRBD1. With 3 bases clipped from V and 8 bases from J, the junction kept 14 bases outside the gene matches. The CDR3 totals 16 residues. Germline V lookup: CDR1 LGHDT, CDR2 YNNKEL (reference sequence). The DNA of the CDR3 is TGTGCCAGCAGCCACGTCCTGGGACAGGAGGCCCTGGGCTACACCTTC. Encoded protein: CASSHVLGQEALGYTF.

In its sample, this clonotype was seen a few times. An end of the junction does not agree with germline; a read error may underlie this. The chain carries TRBV6-5 and TRBJ2-7; possible D gene TRBD1, 6 bases. Germline V gene sequence: CDR1 MNHEY, CDR2 SVGAGI. The CDR3 contains 11 residues. The CDR3 region is CASSRGDEQCF. The CDR3 nucleotides are TGTGCCAGCAGCAGGGGTGACGAGCAGTGCTTC.

The sample holds a few counts of this clonotype. The rearrangement uses TRBV6-5 and TRBJ2-7; D might be TRBD1 (5 bases). Looked up from germline, CDR1 is MNHEY and CDR2 is SVGAGI. Trimming removed 2 bases from V and 6 bases from J, with 8 bases in between. The CDR3 contains 12 residues. CDR3: CASSYGAGEQYF. The CDR3 DNA follows: TGTGCCAGCAGTTACGGGGCCGGCGAGCAGTACTTC.

This clonotype was detected a few times. V gene TRBV6-5 combines with J gene TRBJ2-5, with 12 bases aligning to TRBD2. The germline V gene encodes CDR1 MNHEY and CDR2 SVGAGI. After removal of 4 bases from V and 5 bases from J, the junction contained 11 bases not matched to a gene. This CDR3 spans 17 amino acids. The CDR3 DNA is TGTGCCAGCAGTTCCAAACCGACTAGCGGGAGCAGGGAGACCCAGTACTTC. It translates to CASSSKPTSGSRETQYF.

This sequence joins TRBV6-6 and TRBJ2-7; 7 nucleotides match TRBD1. The germline CDR1 and CDR2 sequences are MNHNY and SVGAGI (reference sequence). The CDR3 is 13 residues long. V lost 4 bases to trimming and J lost 7 bases; unmatched junction nucleotides: 7. CDR3 amino acids: CASSSKGAREQYF. CDR3 DNA: TGTGCCAGCAGTTCCAAGGGGGCGCGAGAGCAGTACTTC.

The V call is TRBV5-5, the J call TRBJ1-6; weak D call: TRBD1 (6 bases). Germline loops: CDR1 SGHKS, CDR2 YYEKEE (reference sequence). V was cut by 1 base and J by 7 bases, with 12 bases left in between. This CDR3 region has 15 residues. CDR3 amino acids: CASSLLAGQNSPLHF. CDR3 nucleotides: TGTGCCAGCAGCTTGTTGGCCGGACAGAATTCACCCCTCCACTTT.

The chain employs TRBV7-9 and TRBJ2-5; no clear D gene. The J call may not be correct, given that the DNA end is closer to TRBJ2-1. The CDR3 covers 11 residues. CDR1 SEHNR and CDR2 FQNEAQ come from the germline V gene (reference sequence). The CDR3 nucleotides are TGTGCCACCGGCGACTTCCGTGAGCAGTTCTTC. Amino acids: CATGDFREQFF.

With regard to this clonotype: One end of the junction varies from germline; a read error may be responsible. CDR3 DNA: TGCGCCACGGCCAGCAATGAGCAGTCCTTC. It codes for CATASNEQSF. This sequence joins TRBV10-2 and TRBJ2-1; D gene ambiguous. Per the germline V gene, CDR1 is WSHSY and CDR2 is SAAADI. This CDR3 has 10 amino acids.

This clonotype was seen a few times. This chain joins TRBV12-3 or TRBV12-4 and TRBJ1-2; 7 bases match TRBD1. The CDR3 length is 16 residues. V trimming: 5 bases; J trimming: 12 bases; junction bases outside the gene matches: 21. CDR3 protein: CASSPQLGGLHRGNTF. The CDR3 nucleotides are TGTGCCAGCAGTCCTCAGTTAGGGGGCTTGCATCGGGGCAACACCTTC.

This clonotype was seen a handful of times. The V and J genes are TRBV18 and TRBJ2-7; 9 bases match TRBD1. Germline values: CDR1 KGHSH, CDR2 LQKENI. Losses at the gene ends were 5 bases for V and 5 bases for J; bases not matched to a gene: 7. This CDR3 spans 14 amino acids. For the CDR3, the DNA is TGTGCCAGCTCAAGAGGGACAGGGAAGGACGAGCAGTACTTC. Translated, it gives CASSRGTGKDEQYF.

The chain combines TRBV7-6 with TRBJ2-7; D is perhaps TRBD1 or TRBD2 (5 bases each). CDR3 length: 14 residues. V was trimmed by 5 bases and J by 4 bases, leaving 15 bases between them. Germline CDR1 SGHVS, CDR2 FNYEAQ. CDR3 DNA sequence: TGTGCCAGCAGCCGAGGGGACCAAATTTACGAGCAGTACTTC. It specifies CASSRGDQIYEQYF.

This clonotype was picked up a small number of times. Since no conserved phenylalanine or tryptophan closes the CDR3, a read error is the likely cause. The rearrangement uses TRBV27 and TRBJ1-2; 7 bases fit TRBD1. The CDR3 consists of 15 residues. The germline CDR1 and CDR2 sequences are MNHEY and SMNVEV (reference sequence). V shed 9 bases and J 0 bases; nucleotides not matched to a gene: 10. The CDR3 DNA is TGTGCCAGTATGGGGACAGAAAATTCTAACTATGGCTACACCATC. Translating gives CASMGTENSNYGYTI.

The chain couples TRBV4-1 to TRBJ2-3, with 10 nucleotides matching TRBD2. CDR1 and CDR2 from the germline V gene are MGHRA and YSYEKL. V shed 4 bases, J shed 3 bases, and the junction held 13 bases outside the gene matches. This CDR3 spans 18 amino acids. This CDR3 reads CASSRRLELAGKTDTQYF. The CDR3 coding sequence is TGCGCCAGCAGCCGCCGTCTCGAACTAGCGGGAAAGACAGATACGCAGTATTTT.

The table lists this clonotype with a few counts. The chain is built from TRBV25-1 and TRBJ1-6; D is uncertain. CDR1 MGHDK and CDR2 SYGVNS come from the germline V gene. Trimming stripped 6 bases from V and 11 bases from J, with 11 bases between. The CDR3 runs to 12 residues. Written as DNA, the CDR3 is TGTGCCAGCAGCCCATCCGGGACACCCCTCCACTTT. Translated: CASSPSGTPLHF.

This clonotype was observed many times. CDR3 in amino acids: CASSYGPGLANNEQFF. CDR3 in DNA: TGTGCCAGCAGTTACGGCCCGGGACTAGCCAACAATGAGCAGTTCTTC. The chain combines TRBV6-5 with TRBJ2-1, with 9 bases matching TRBD2. Losses at the gene ends were 2 bases for V and 5 bases for J; bases not matched to a gene: 7. The germline CDR1 and CDR2 sequences are MNHEY and SVGAGI. The CDR3 is 16 amino acids.

The CDR3 is CASSPGEGTQYF. Here the CDR3 DNA reads TGTGCCAGCAGCCCCGGGGAAGGGACCCAGTACTTC. The rearrangement links TRBV4-2 to TRBJ2-5, with D possibly matching TRBD2 (5 bases). Germline lookup yields CDR1 LGHNA and CDR2 YNFKEQ. The V end was cut by 4 bases, the J end by 7 bases, with 10 bases between. The CDR3 length is 12 residues.

The rearrangement links TRBV18 to TRBJ1-6; D is perhaps TRBD1 (5 bases). This CDR3 has 15 amino acids. V lost 1 base, J lost 16 bases, and 20 bases lay in between. Germline lookup yields CDR1 KGHSH and CDR2 LQKENI. The CDR3 coding sequence is TGTGCCAGCTCACCACAAGGTTTTGGGACGGGGGAACTCCACTTT. This codes for CASSPQGFGTGELHF. The whole variable domain, remainder taken from reference TRBV18 and TRBJ1-6, is NAGVMQNPRHLVRRRGQEARLRCSPMKGHSHVYWYRQLPEEGLKFMVYLQKENIIDESGMPKERFSAEFPKEGPSILRIQQVVRGDSAAYFCASSPQGFGTGELHFGNGTRLTVT.

This clonotype was counted only a few times. The chain joins TRBV19 to TRBJ2-1; 15 bases are a match to TRBD2. This CDR3 has 17 residues. Per germline, CDR1 LNHDA and CDR2 SQIVND (reference sequence). V dropped 8 bases and J dropped 10; count of bases not matched to a gene: 15. CDR3 in amino acids: CASAGTSGRWARTEQFF. The CDR3 DNA follows: TGTGCCAGTGCCGGGACTAGCGGGAGGTGGGCACGTACGGAGCAGTTCTTC.

This sequence joins TRBV6-2 or TRBV6-3 and TRBJ1-3; D remains ambiguous. CDR1 MNHEY and CDR2 SVGEGT come from the germline V gene. The CDR3 is made up of 15 amino acids. Trimming stripped 6 bases from V and 2 bases from J, with 14 bases between. In nucleotides, the CDR3 is TGTGCCAGCAGACCCGACGGTACGACTGGAAACACCATATATTTT. Translated, it gives CASRPDGTTGNTIYF.